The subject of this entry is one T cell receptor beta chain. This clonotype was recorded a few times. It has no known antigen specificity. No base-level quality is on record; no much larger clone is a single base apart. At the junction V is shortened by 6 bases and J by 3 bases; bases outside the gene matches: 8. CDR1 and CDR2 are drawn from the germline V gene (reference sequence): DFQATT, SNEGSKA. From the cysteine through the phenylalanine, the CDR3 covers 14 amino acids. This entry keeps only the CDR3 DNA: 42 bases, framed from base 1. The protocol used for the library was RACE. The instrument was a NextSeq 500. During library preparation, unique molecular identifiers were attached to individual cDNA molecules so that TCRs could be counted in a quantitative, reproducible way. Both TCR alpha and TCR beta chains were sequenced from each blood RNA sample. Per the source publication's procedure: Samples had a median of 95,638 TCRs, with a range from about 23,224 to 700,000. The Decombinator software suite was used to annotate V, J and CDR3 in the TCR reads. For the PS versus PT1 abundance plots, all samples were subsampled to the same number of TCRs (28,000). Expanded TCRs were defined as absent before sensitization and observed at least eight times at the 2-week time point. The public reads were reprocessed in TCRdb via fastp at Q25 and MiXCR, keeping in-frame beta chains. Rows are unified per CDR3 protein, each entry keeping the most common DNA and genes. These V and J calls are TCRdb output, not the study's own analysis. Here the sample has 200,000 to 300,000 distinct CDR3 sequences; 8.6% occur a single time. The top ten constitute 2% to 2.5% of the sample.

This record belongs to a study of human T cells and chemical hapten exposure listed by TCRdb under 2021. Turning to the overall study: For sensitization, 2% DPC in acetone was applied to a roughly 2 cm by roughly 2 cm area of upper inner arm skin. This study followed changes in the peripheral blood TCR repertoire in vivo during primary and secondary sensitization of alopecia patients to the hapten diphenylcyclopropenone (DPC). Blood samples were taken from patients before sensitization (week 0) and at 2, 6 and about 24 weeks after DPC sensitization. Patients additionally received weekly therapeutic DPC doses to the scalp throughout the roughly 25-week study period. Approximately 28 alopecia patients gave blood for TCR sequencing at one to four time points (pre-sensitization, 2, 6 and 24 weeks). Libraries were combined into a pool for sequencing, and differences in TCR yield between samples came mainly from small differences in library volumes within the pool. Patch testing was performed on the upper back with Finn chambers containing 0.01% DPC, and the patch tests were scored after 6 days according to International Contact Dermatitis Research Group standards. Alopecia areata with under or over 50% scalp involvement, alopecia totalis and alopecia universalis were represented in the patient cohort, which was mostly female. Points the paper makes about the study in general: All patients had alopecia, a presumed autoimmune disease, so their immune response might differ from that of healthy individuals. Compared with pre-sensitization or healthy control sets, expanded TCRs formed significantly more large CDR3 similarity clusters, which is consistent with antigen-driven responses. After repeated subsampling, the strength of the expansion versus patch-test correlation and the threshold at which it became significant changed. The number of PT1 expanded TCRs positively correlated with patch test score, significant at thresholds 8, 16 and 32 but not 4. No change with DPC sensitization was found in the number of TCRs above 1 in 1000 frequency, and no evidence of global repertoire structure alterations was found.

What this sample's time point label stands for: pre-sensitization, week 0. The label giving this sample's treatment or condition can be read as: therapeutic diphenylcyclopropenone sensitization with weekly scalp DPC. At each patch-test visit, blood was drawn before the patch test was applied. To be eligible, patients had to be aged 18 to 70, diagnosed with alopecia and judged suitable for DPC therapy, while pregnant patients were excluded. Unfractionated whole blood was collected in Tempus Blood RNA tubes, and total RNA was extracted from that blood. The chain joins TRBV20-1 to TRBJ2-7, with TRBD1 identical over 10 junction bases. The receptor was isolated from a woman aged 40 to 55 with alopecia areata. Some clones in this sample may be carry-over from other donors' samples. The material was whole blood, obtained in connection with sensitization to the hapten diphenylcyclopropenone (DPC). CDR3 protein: CSAYPRDRGYEQYF. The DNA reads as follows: TGCAGTGCCTATCCCCGGGACAGGGGCTACGAGCAGTACTTC.